The entry that follows covers one T cell receptor beta chain sequence. The target of this receptor is not known. The record has no base qualities; no much larger clone is one base away. The data were taken from a study of CD8 T cells in Susac syndrome (dated by TCRdb to the late 2010s). As for the study more broadly: Whether CD8+ T cell activation and differentiation in Susac syndrome was antigen driven was tested using repertoire sequencing. What the work shows at the level of the full study, not this receptor alone: The study acknowledged that relatively few individuals were included in the TCR sequencing and HLA analysis.

Peripheral blood CD8+ and CD4+ T cells from healthy donors, Susac syndrome patients and multiple sclerosis patients were profiled using high-throughput TCR beta sequencing. Healthy donors were included as age- and sex-matched controls. Bulk CD8+ and CD4+ T cells were purified by magnetic negative isolation, while CD8+ TEMRA cells were enriched using FACS. Blood was drawn into EDTA tubes, processed within 24 hours, and PBMCs were isolated by density gradient centrifugation. PBMCs intended for TCR sequencing were cryopreserved in liquid nitrogen and thawed later in a water bath at 37 degrees C. The sorted or isolated CD4+, CD8+ and CD8+ TEMRA cells had a purity of 90% or higher. RNA was extracted using the RNeasy kit, and roughly 0.5 to 1 ug of the RNA was reverse transcribed with random hexamers. TCR beta CDR3 regions were amplified with the immunoSEQ multiplex PCR assay covering 54 Vbeta and 13 Jbeta segments. PCR amplification bias was corrected using a synthetic template baseline for primer optimization and computational correction. The published analysis was carried out like this. Reads were assigned to V, D and J genes according to IMGT and analyzed in immunoSEQ Analyzer, with only productive sequences retained. To calculate clonality, Shannon entropy was normalized by log2 of the number of productive unique sequences and then subtracted from one. Public and private clones were assessed among the 100 most prevalent clones of each patient and control. A clone was defined as Susac-specific if it was absent from the healthy and MS cohorts, from around 960 published viral clones and from other ImmuneACCESS disease sequences. In TCRdb, the public reads were trimmed at Q25 with fastp and aligned with MiXCR, with productive beta chains retained. Rows matching on CDR3 protein sequence are summarized as one entry with the most common DNA and genes. TCRdb's processing, not the authors' own work, is the source of the V and J calls. The sample table contains approximately 160,000 distinct CDR3 sequences; only one count was recorded for 92% of them. The ten largest make up approximately 0.073% of the sample.

Sequencing input: CD4+ T cells from PBMCs. This TCR was recovered from a human donor in good health.

CDR3 loop: CATYKNRDRWTDTEAFF. The DNA sequence is as follows: TGTGCCACCTATAAGAATCGGGACAGGTGGACTGACACTGAAGCTTTCTTT. Recombination linked TRBV24-1 to TRBJ1-1, with 8 bases aligning to TRBD1. Here V drops 9 bases and J drops 3 bases, and the junction holds 17 bases not matched to any gene. The CDR3 contains 17 residues, cysteine and phenylalanine counted. Kept here is only the CDR3 DNA, which spans 51 bases and is read in frame from base 1. Sequences KGHDR (CDR1) and SFDVKD (CDR2) are obtained from the germline V gene.